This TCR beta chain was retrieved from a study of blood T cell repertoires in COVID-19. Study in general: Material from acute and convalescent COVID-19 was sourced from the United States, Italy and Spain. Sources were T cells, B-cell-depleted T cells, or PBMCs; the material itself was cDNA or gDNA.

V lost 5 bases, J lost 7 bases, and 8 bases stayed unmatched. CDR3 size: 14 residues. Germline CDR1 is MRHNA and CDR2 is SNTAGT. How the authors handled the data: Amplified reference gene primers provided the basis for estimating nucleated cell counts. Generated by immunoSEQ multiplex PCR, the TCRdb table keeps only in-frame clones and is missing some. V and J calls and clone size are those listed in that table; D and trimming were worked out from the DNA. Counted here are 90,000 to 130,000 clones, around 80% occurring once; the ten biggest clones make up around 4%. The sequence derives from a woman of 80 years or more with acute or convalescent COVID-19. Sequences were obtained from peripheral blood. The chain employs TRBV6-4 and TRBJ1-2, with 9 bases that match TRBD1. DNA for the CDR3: TGTGCCAGCAGTAGCGGGACAGGGTTTGCTGGCTACACCTTC. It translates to CASSSGTGFAGYTF.